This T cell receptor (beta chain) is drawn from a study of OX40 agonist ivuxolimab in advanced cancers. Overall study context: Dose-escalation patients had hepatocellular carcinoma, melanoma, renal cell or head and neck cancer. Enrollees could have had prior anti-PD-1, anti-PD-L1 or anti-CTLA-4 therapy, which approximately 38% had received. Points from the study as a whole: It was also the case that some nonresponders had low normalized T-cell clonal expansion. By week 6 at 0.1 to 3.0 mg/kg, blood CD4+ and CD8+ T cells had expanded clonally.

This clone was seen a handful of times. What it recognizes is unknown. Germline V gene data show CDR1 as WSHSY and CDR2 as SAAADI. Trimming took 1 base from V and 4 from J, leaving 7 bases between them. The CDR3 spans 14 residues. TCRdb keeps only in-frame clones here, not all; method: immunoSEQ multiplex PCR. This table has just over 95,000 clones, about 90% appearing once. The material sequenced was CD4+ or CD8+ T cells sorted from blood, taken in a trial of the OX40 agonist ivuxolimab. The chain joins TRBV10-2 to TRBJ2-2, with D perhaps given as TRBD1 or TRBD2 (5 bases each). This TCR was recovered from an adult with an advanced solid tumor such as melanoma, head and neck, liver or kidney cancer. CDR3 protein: CASSEWGTTGELFF. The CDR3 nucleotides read TGCGCCAGCAGTGAGTGGGGGACCACCGGGGAGCTGTTTTTT.